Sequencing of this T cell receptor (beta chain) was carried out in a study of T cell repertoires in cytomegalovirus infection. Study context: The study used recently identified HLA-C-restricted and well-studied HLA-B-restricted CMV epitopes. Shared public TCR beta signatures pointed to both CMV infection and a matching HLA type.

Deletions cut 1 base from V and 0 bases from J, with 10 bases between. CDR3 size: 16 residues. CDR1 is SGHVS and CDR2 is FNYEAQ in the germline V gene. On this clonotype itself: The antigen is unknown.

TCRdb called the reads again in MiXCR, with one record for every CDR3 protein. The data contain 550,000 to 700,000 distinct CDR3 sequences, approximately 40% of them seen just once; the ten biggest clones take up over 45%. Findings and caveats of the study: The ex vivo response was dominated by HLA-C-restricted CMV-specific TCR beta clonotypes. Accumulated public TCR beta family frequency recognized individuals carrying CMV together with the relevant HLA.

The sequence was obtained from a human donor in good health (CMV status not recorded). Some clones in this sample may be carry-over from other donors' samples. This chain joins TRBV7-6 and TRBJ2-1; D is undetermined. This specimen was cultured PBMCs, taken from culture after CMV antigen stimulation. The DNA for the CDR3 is TGTGCCAGCAGCTTAGGTCGCCCAGGCTCCTACAATGAGCAGTTCTTC. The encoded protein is CASSLGRPGSYNEQFF. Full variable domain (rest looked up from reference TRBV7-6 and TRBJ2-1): GAGVSQSPRYKVTKRGQDVALRCDPISGHVSLYWYRQALGQGPEFLTYFNYEAQQDKSGLPNDRFSAERPEGSISTLTIQRTEQRDSAMYRCASSLGRPGSYNEQFFGPGTRLTVL.